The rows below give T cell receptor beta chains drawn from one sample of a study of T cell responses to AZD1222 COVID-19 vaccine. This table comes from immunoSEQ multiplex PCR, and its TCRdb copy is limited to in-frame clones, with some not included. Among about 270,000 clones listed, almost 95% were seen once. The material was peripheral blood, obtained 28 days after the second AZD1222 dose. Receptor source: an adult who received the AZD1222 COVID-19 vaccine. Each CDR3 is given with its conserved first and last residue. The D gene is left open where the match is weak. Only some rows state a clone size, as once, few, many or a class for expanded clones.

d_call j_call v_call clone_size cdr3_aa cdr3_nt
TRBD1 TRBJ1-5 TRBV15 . CATSRTWTGRTNQPQHF TGTGCCACCAGCAGAACTTGGACAGGCCGAACCAATCAGCCCCAGCATTTT
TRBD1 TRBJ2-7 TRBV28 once CASSLGPGTGGYEQYF TGTGCCAGCAGTTTGGGGCCCGGGACAGGGGGCTACGAGCAGTACTTC
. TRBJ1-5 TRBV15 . CATSREWSRGNQPQHF TGTGCCACCAGCAGAGAGTGGTCCCGCGGCAATCAGCCCCAGCATTTT
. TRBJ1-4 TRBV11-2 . CASSLSRSLGEKLFF TGTGCCAGCAGCTTATCTCGCAGTCTTGGGGAAAAACTGTTTTTT
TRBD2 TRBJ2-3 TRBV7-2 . CASSLGVTSGDTQYF TGTGCCAGCAGCTTAGGTGTTACTAGCGGTGATACGCAGTATTTT
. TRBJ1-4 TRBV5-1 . CASSLGQPVGHNEKLFF TGCGCCAGCAGCTTGGGACAGCCGGTGGGGCATAATGAAAAACTGTTTTTT
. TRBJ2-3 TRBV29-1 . CSVQNPFPPTISTDTQYF TGCAGCGTTCAGAACCCTTTCCCACCCACAATTAGCACAGATACGCAGTATTTT
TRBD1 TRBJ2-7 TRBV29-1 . CSVTATGADAYEQYF TGCAGCGTCACAGCGACAGGGGCGGACGCCTACGAGCAGTACTTC
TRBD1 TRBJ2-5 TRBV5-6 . CASSRDRGIETQYF TGTGCCAGCAGCCGGGACAGGGGAATAGAGACCCAGTACTTC
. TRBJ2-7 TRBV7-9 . CASSLAEFYGSSYEQYF TGTGCCAGCAGCTTAGCGGAGTTCTATGGGAGCTCCTACGAGCAGTACTTC
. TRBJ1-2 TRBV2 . CASSGPGPLNGYTF TGTGCCAGCAGTGGTCCGGGACCTCTCAATGGCTACACCTTC
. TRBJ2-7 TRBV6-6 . CASSYGHYEQYF TGTGCCAGCAGTTACGGACACTACGAGCAGTACTTC
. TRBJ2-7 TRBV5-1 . CASSFEGEQYF TGCGCCAGCAGCTTTGAGGGCGAGCAGTACTTC
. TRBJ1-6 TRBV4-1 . CASSQDPGLPYSPLHF TGCGCCAGCAGCCAGGATCCGGGACTCCCGTATTCACCCCTCCACTTT
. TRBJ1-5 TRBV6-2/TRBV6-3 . CASSYHRGSARGQPQHF TGTGCCAGCAGTTACCACCGGGGGTCGGCGAGGGGTCAGCCCCAGCATTTT
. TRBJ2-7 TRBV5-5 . CASSFQGGEQYF TGTGCCAGCAGCTTTCAGGGTGGGGAGCAGTACTTC
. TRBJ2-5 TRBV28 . CANHSGLQETQYF TGTGCCAACCATTCGGGGTTACAAGAGACCCAGTACTTC
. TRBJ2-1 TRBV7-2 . CASSSIYFDRGTYNEQFF TGTGCCAGCAGCTCCATTTACTTCGACCGGGGGACCTACAATGAGCAGTTCTTC
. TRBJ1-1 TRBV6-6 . CAGKRQVGEAFF TGTGCCGGTAAAAGACAGGTCGGCGAAGCTTTCTTT
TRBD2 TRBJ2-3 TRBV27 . CASSFGGRSTDTQYF TGTGCCAGCAGTTTCGGCGGGAGAAGCACAGATACGCAGTATTTT
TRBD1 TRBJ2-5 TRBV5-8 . CASRQTGGRETQYF TGTGCCAGCAGACAGACAGGGGGCCGGGAGACCCAGTACTTC
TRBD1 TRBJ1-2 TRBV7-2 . CASSSVQGNYHGYTF TGTGCCAGCAGCTCCGTACAGGGGAACTATCACGGCTACACCTTC
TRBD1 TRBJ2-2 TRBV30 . CASGQGLTGELFF TGTGCCTCAGGACAGGGCTTGACCGGGGAGCTGTTTTTT
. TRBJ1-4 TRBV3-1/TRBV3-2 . CASSRWTADATNEKLFF TGTGCCAGCAGCCGTTGGACAGCTGATGCAACTAATGAAAAACTGTTTTTT
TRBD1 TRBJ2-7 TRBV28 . CASSPGTVPNEQYF TGTGCCAGCAGTCCGGGGACAGTCCCCAACGAGCAGTACTTC
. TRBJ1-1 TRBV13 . CASSSITEAFF TGTGCCAGCAGCTCAATCACTGAAGCTTTCTTT
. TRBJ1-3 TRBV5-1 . CASSYSADSGNTIYF TGCGCCAGCAGCTACTCGGCGGACTCTGGAAACACCATATATTTT
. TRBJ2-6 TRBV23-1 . CASSQSNRSGANVLTF TGCGCCAGCAGTCAATCGAACCGCTCTGGGGCCAACGTCCTGACTTTC
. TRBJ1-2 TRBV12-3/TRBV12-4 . CASSPRSSYGYTF TGTGCCAGCAGTCCCAGATCAAGCTATGGCTACACCTTC
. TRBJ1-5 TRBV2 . CASTGRGGSNQPQHF TGTGCCAGCACCGGAAGAGGGGGGAGCAATCAGCCCCAGCATTTT
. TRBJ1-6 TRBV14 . CASSQGSYNSPLHF TGTGCCAGCAGCCAGGGCTCCTATAATTCACCCCTCCACTTT
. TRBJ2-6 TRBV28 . CASSSRRDGYSGANVLTF TGTGCCAGCAGTTCCCGCCGGGACGGTTACTCTGGGGCCAACGTCCTGACTTTC
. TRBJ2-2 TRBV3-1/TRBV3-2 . CASSQGGGELFF TGTGCCAGCAGCCAAGGGGGCGGGGAGCTGTTTTTT